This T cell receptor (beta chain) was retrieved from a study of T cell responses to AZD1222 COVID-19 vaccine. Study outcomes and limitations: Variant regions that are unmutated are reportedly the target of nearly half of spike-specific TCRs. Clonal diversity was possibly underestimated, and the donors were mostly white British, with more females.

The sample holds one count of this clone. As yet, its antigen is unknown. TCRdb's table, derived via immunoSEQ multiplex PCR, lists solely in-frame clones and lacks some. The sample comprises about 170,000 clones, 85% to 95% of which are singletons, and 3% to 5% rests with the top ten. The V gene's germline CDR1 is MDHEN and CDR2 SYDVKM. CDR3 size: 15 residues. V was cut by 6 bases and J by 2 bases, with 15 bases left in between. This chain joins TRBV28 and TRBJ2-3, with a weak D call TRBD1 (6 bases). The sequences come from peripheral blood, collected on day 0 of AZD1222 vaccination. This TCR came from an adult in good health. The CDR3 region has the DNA TGTGCCAGCAGCCAAGGGGGAGAGAACACAGATACGCAGTATTTT. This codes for CASSQGGENTDTQYF.